These 29 T cell receptor beta chains were sequenced from one sample in a study of CD8 T cells in ankylosing spondylitis. Overall study findings and caveats: Characteristic, it appeared, of ankylosing spondylitis blood was a TCR beta motif of seven or eight highly homologous variants.

Their specific antigens are unknown. MiXCR was run by TCRdb on the 5' RACE reads, yielding one entry per CDR3 protein. The sample yields approximately 440,000 distinct CDR3 sequences, 17% seen once. Sample: blood, either unsorted or a sorted T cell fraction (not recorded which). Receptors originate from a male donor with ankylosing spondylitis.

This clonotype has just a few counts. V is TRBV5-1 and J is TRBJ1-1; 9 bases line up with TRBD1. CDR3 size: 14 residues. Germline trimming cut 3 bases from V and 3 bases from J; bases unmatched to any gene: 3. Per germline, CDR1 SGHRS and CDR2 YFSETQ. CDR3 residues: CASSSQGAYTEAFF. The CDR3, as DNA: TGCGCCAGCAGCTCACAGGGGGCTTACACTGAAGCTTTCTTT. Full variable domain (remainder filled in from reference TRBV5-1 and TRBJ1-1): KAGVTQTPRYLIKTRGQQVTLSCSPISGHRSVSWYQQTPGQGLQFLFEYFSETQRNKGNFPGRFSGRQFSNSRSEMNVSTLELGDSALYLCASSSQGAYTEAFFGQGTRLTVV.

This clonotype was found a few times. The chain employs TRBV25-1 and TRBJ1-2, with 7 bases matching TRBD1. Germline-derived CDR1 and CDR2 are MGHDK and SYGVNS. The CDR3 is 21 amino acids. Trimming removed 1 base from V and 13 bases from J; junction bases left unmatched: 33. Here the CDR3 reads CASSEFLNSGTDLPFSPRFTF. For the CDR3, the DNA is TGTGCCAGCAGTGAATTTCTAAATTCCGGGACAGATTTACCTTTCTCACCAAGATTCACCTTC.

The chain couples TRBV5-1 to TRBJ2-3; the match to TRBD2 covers 7 bases. CDR1 is SGHRS, CDR2 YFSETQ, per germline. CDR3 length: 16 residues. With V trimmed by 2 bases and J by 1 base, 7 bases remained unmatched. The CDR3 is CASSLWGGKGTDTQYF. CDR3 sequence (DNA): TGCGCCAGCAGCTTATGGGGGGGTAAAGGCACAGATACGCAGTATTTT. The entire variable domain, with the rest obtained from reference TRBV5-1 and TRBJ2-3, is as follows: KAGVTQTPRYLIKTRGQQVTLSCSPISGHRSVSWYQQTPGQGLQFLFEYFSETQRNKGNFPGRFSGRQFSNSRSEMNVSTLELGDSALYLCASSLWGGKGTDTQYFGPGTRLTVL.

This clonotype was seen a handful of times. The V and J genes are TRBV5-1 and TRBJ2-3; no definite D call. The CDR3 length is 16 residues. Deletions cut 2 bases from V and 1 base from J, with 14 bases between. Germline values: CDR1 SGHRS, CDR2 YFSETQ. CDR3 loop: CASSFLRPGGTDTQYF. CDR3 coding DNA: TGCGCCAGCAGCTTTCTCCGACCAGGCGGCACAGATACGCAGTATTTT.

The gene calls are TRBV18 and TRBJ2-1, with 8 bases fitting TRBD2. With V trimmed by 2 bases and J by 2 bases, 5 bases remained unmatched. Germline CDR1 KGHSH, CDR2 LQKENI. The CDR3 consists of 16 residues. The CDR3 bases are TGTGCCAGCTCACCAGCCGCGGGGGGCCCCTACAATGAGCAGTTCTTC. Translated: CASSPAAGGPYNEQFF.

This clonotype was counted between two and nine times. The chain's CDR3 is CATSALGAGPSYEQYF. CDR3 in DNA: TGTGCCACCAGCGCCTTAGGTGCGGGGCCCTCCTACGAGCAGTACTTC. The genes are TRBV24-1 and TRBJ2-7; D possibly corresponds to TRBD2 (6 bases). The CDR3 consists of 16 residues. The germline V gene encodes CDR1 KGHDR and CDR2 SFDVKD. V gave up 7 bases and J gave up 0 bases, with 18 bases separating them.

This clonotype was detected a few times. The chain links TRBV6-1 to TRBJ2-1, with 11 nucleotides matching TRBD2. The V segment lost 4 bases and the J segment 4 bases; nucleotides outside the gene matches: 6. Per the germline V gene, CDR1 is MNHNS and CDR2 is SASEGT. The CDR3 is 16 amino acids. The CDR3 DNA sequence: TGTGCCAGCAGTGGCCTAGCGGGGGGATCTTACAATGAGCAGTTCTTC. Protein sequence: CASSGLAGGSYNEQFF.

The V call is TRBV6-1, the J call TRBJ2-7; D is tentatively TRBD1 or TRBD2 (7 bases each). V lost 6 bases and J 3 bases, leaving 15 bases between the germline ends. This CDR3 comprises 14 residues. Germline V gene lookup returns CDR1 MNHNS and CDR2 SASEGT. CDR3 amino acids: CASRSTGRVYEQYF. CDR3 DNA: TGTGCCAGCAGGTCGACAGGGAGGGTCTACGAGCAGTACTTC.

This clonotype was counted between two and nine times. V and J are TRBV7-9 and TRBJ2-7, with 12 bases aligning to TRBD1. The CDR3 consists of 16 residues. In germline, CDR1 is SEHNR, CDR2 FQNEAQ (reference sequence). The J segment lost 6 bases and the V segment lost 2 bases, leaving 8 bases of the junction unmatched. The DNA for the CDR3 is TGTGCCAGCAGCTTATCCGACGGGACAGGGGGCGCCGAGCAGTACTTC. It codes for CASSLSDGTGGAEQYF.

This clonotype was detected a few times. The V call is TRBV7-2, the J call TRBJ2-3; 9 nucleotides align to TRBD2. CDR1 and CDR2 from the germline V gene are SGHTA and FQGNSA. The CDR3 extends over 15 amino acids. V shed 3 bases and J 5 bases; nucleotides not matched to a gene: 6. Written as DNA, the CDR3 is TGTGCCAGCAGCTTTGCGGGGGGGCGCAAAGATACGCAGTATTTT. Residues: CASSFAGGRKDTQYF.

This clonotype came up a few times. V is TRBV28 and J is TRBJ2-7; D could derive from TRBD1 or TRBD2 (5 bases each). The CDR3 sequence is 17 residues long. The V and J ends lost 8 bases and 5 bases respectively, with 28 bases between them. In germline, CDR1 is MDHEN, CDR2 SYDVKM. The CDR3 DNA is TGTGCCAGCCCCCCCCGGGGCAGGCGATCCCTTCGGGACGAGCAGTACTTC. This gives the protein CASPPRGRRSLRDEQYF. Filled out from reference TRBV28 and TRBJ2-7, the complete variable domain reads DVKVTQSSRYLVKRTGEKVFLECVQDMDHENMFWYRQDPGLGLRLIYFSYDVKMKEKGDIPEGYSVSREKKERFSLILESASTNQTSMYLCASPPRGRRSLRDEQYFGPGTRLTVT.

The CDR3 DNA is TGCAGTGTGAACAGGGACTCCTACAATGAGCAGTTCTTC. It is translated as CSVNRDSYNEQFF. This chain links TRBV20-1 with TRBJ2-1; D may be TRBD1 (6 bases). V dropped 7 bases and J dropped 0 bases, with 10 bases sitting between them. The CDR3 totals 13 residues. The germline gives CDR1 DFQATT, CDR2 SNEGSKA (reference sequence).

This clonotype was picked up a small number of times. This chain joins TRBV7-9 and TRBJ2-5; 8 bases are a match to TRBD2. Trimming at V came to 1 base and at J to 3 bases, leaving 7 bases not matched to a gene. Germline CDR1 SEHNR, CDR2 FQNEAQ (reference sequence). CDR3 length: 16 amino acids. The CDR3 nucleotides are TGTGCCAGCAGCTTAGATACTAGCGGTTCCAAAGAGACCCAGTACTTC. The encoded protein is CASSLDTSGSKETQYF.

This clonotype was seen only a few times. This chain uses TRBV12-3 or TRBV12-4 with TRBJ1-1, with D possibly TRBD1 on 6 matching bases. The CDR3 is 14 amino acids. Trimming left V 6 bases short and J 1 base short, with 12 bases between. In nucleotides, the CDR3 is TGTGCCAGCAGACTCCAGGGGCCGAACACTGAAGCTTTCTTT. Translation: CASRLQGPNTEAFF.

The chain joins TRBV20-1 to TRBJ2-7; TRBD2 matches 7 bases. CDR3 size: 14 residues. V lost 6 bases, J lost 2 bases, and 10 bases stayed unmatched. Germline CDR1 and CDR2: DFQATT and SNEGSKA (reference sequence). The CDR3 protein is CSASPAGVAYEQYF. DNA of the CDR3: TGCAGTGCCTCTCCCGCGGGGGTTGCCTACGAGCAGTACTTC.

This clonotype was seen a few times. The chain employs TRBV7-3 and TRBJ2-5; D call uncertain. Germline V gives CDR1 SGHTA, CDR2 FQGTGA. Trimming pared 5 bases from V and 3 bases from J, leaving 10 bases between. This CDR3 region has 13 residues. The CDR3 bases are TGTGCCAGCAGCCCCGCCCGGGAAGAGACCCAGTACTTC. Translation: CASSPAREETQYF.

This clonotype has more than one count but fewer than ten. The V gene is TRBV7-9, the J gene TRBJ1-2; no reliable D call. Germline lookup yields CDR1 SEHNR and CDR2 FQNEAQ (reference sequence). This CDR3 has 15 residues. Deletions cut 1 base from V and 1 base from J, with 10 bases between. As DNA, the CDR3 is TGTGCCAGCAGCTTAGGACCTCGGGATAACTATGGCTACACCTTC. Residues: CASSLGPRDNYGYTF. The whole variable domain, remainder taken from reference TRBV7-9 and TRBJ1-2, is DTGVSQNPRHKITKRGQNVTFRCDPISEHNRLYWYRQTLGQGPEFLTYFQNEAQLEKSRLLSDRFSAERPKGSFSTLEIQRTEQGDSAMYLCASSLGPRDNYGYTFGSGTRLTVV.

The CDR3 DNA reads TGCAGTGCTCTCCGGGAGACCCAGTACTTC. This gives the protein CSALRETQYF. The chain is built from TRBV20-1 and TRBJ2-5; no clear D gene. The V and J ends lost 5 bases and 5 bases respectively, with 6 bases between them. Germline V gene data show CDR1 as DFQATT and CDR2 as SNEGSKA (reference sequence). The CDR3 has 10 amino acids.

In its sample, this clonotype was seen a few times. The J gene is TRBJ1-2, the V gene TRBV4-1, with 10 bases fitting TRBD1. The junction had 6 bases not matched to a gene; V was cut back by 0 bases and J by 5 bases. CDR1 is MGHRA and CDR2 is YSYEKL in the germline V gene. The CDR3 loop spans 16 amino acids. The CDR3 reads CASSQDWPGQGYGYTF. CDR3 nucleotide sequence: TGCGCCAGCAGCCAAGATTGGCCGGGACAGGGGTATGGCTACACCTTC.

This clonotype was observed many times. This chain joins TRBV10-3 and TRBJ1-2; the D is unclear. V was trimmed by 8 bases and J by 1 base, leaving 11 bases between them. In germline, CDR1 is ENHRY, CDR2 SYGVKD. The CDR3 has 13 residues. The CDR3: CAIQSGDNYGYTF. The CDR3 DNA reads as TGTGCCATCCAAAGTGGGGATAACTATGGCTACACCTTC.

The chain has TRBV3-1 and TRBJ1-2; 7 nucleotides match TRBD1. The CDR3 is made up of 16 amino acids. The germline gives CDR1 LGHDT, CDR2 YNNKEL (reference sequence). Trimming removed 4 bases from V and 4 bases from J; junction bases left unmatched: 12. The CDR3 DNA follows: TGTGCCAGCAGCCCCCTTCACCCCGGGACAGCCTATGGCTACACCTTC. The encoded protein is CASSPLHPGTAYGYTF.

This clonotype was counted many times. The V call is TRBV29-1, the J call TRBJ2-2; TRBD2 aligns across 11 bases. CDR3 length: 16 amino acids. J gave up 7 bases and V 4 bases, and 11 bases lay outside the gene matches. The V gene's germline CDR1 is SQVTM and CDR2 ANQGSEA. This chain's CDR3 is CSVVGLAGGGGGELFF. The CDR3 DNA sequence: TGCAGCGTTGTTGGTCTAGCGGGAGGCGGAGGCGGGGAGCTGTTTTTT.

This sequence joins TRBV7-2 and TRBJ2-5; 7 bases match TRBD2. In germline, CDR1 is SGHTA, CDR2 FQGNSA. The length of the CDR3 is 15 residues. V lost 2 bases to trimming and J lost 1 base; unmatched junction nucleotides: 4. The CDR3 loop reads CASSLTGTTQETQYF. The CDR3 nucleotides are TGTGCCAGCAGCTTAACCGGGACTACCCAAGAGACCCAGTACTTC. Together with reference TRBV7-2 and TRBJ2-5, the CDR3 gives the full variable domain: GAGVSQSPSNKVTEKGKDVELRCDPISGHTALYWYRQSLGQGLEFLIYFQGNSAPDKSGLPSDRFSAERTGGSVSTLTIQRTQQEDSAVYLCASSLTGTTQETQYFGPGTRLLVL.

This clonotype was recorded a few times. The chain recombines TRBV5-1 with TRBJ1-1; D not resolved. The CDR3 has 17 residues. Per the germline V gene, CDR1 is SGHRS and CDR2 is YFSETQ. V dropped 0 bases and J dropped 0 bases, with 15 bases sitting between them. Here the CDR3 DNA reads TGCGCCAGCAGCTTGGGGCCCGGTGAGACCATGAACACTGAAGCTTTCTTT. Encoded protein: CASSLGPGETMNTEAFF.

This chain joins TRBV6-6 and TRBJ1-1; TRBD1 aligns across 7 bases. After removal of 5 bases from V and 4 bases from J, the junction contained 4 bases not matched to a gene. CDR3 length: 13 amino acids. Germline V CDR1 and CDR2: MNHNY, SVGAGI (reference sequence). The CDR3 nucleotides read TGTGCCAGCAGTCGACAGGGCCGCACTGAAGCTTTCTTT. This codes for CASSRQGRTEAFF.

This sequence joins TRBV5-1 and TRBJ2-1; D unresolved. This CDR3 is 17 amino acids long. Trimming pared 2 bases from V and 0 bases from J, leaving 15 bases between. Germline V gene lookup returns CDR1 SGHRS and CDR2 YFSETQ. CDR3 sequence reads: CASSLRPAGTSYNEQFF. The DNA of the CDR3 is TGCGCCAGCAGCTTACGACCGGCAGGAACCTCCTACAATGAGCAGTTCTTC.

There are a few counts of this clonotype. V and J are TRBV7-2 and TRBJ2-1; TRBD2 aligns across 8 bases. Trimming took 0 bases from V and 8 from J; bases not matched to a gene: 0. The CDR3 consists of 13 residues. Germline-derived CDR1 and CDR2 are SGHTA and FQGNSA. Here the CDR3 DNA reads TGTGCCAGCAGCTTAGCGCGGGAGGATGAGCAGTTCTTC. It codes for CASSLAREDEQFF.

V gene TRBV11-2 combines with J gene TRBJ2-1; 11 bases align to TRBD2. This CDR3 spans 17 amino acids. The V and J ends lost 5 bases and 0 bases, in that order; junction bases with no gene match: 6. Germline loops: CDR1 SGHAT, CDR2 FQNNGV. CDR3 sequence (DNA): TGTGCCAGCAGCACGCGGACTAGCGGGCCCTCCTACAATGAGCAGTTCTTC. Protein: CASSTRTSGPSYNEQFF.

Here the CDR3 reads CASSQDGSSQETQYF. The CDR3 DNA reads TGCGCCAGCAGCCAAGATGGCAGCAGCCAAGAGACCCAGTACTTC. This chain connects TRBV4-1 to TRBJ2-5; the D is unclear. The germline CDR1 and CDR2 sequences are MGHRA and YSYEKL. With 0 bases removed from V and 1 base from J, the gap between germline ends came to 9 bases. The CDR3 length is 15 residues.